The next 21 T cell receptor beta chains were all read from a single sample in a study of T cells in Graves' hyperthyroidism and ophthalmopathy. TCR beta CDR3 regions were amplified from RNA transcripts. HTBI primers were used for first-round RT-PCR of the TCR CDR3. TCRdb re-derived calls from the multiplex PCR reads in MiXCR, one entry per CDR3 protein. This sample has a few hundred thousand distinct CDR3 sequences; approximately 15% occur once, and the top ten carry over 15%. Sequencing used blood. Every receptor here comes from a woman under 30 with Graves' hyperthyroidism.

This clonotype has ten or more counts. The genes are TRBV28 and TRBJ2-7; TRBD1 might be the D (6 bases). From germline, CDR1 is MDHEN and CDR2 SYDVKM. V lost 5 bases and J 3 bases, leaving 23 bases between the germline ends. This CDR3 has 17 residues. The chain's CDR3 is CASSAYPRGQQLYEQYF. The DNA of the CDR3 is TGTGCCAGCAGTGCTTACCCACGAGGACAGCAGCTCTACGAGCAGTACTTC.

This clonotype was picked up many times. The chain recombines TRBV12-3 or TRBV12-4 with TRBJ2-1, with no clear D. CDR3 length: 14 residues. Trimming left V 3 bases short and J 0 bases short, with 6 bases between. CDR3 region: CASSFWDSYNEQFF. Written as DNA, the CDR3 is TGTGCCAGCAGTTTCTGGGACTCCTACAATGAGCAGTTCTTC.

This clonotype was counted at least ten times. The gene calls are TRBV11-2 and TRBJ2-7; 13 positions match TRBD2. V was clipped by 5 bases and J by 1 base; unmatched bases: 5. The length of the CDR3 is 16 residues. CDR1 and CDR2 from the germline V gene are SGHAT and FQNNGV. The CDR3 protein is CASSIGTSGKSYEQYF. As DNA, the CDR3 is TGTGCCAGCAGCATCGGGACTAGCGGGAAGTCCTACGAGCAGTACTTC.

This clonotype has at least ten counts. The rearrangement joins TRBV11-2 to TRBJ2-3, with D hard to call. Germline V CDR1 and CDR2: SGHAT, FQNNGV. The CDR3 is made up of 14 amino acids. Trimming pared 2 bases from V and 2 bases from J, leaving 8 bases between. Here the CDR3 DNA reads TGTGCCAGCAGCTTAACGGTCTTCACAGATACGCAGTATTTT. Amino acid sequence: CASSLTVFTDTQYF.

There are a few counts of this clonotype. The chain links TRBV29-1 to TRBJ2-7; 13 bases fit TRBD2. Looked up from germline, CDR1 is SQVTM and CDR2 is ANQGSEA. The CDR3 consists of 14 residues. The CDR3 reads CTASGTSGEYEQYV. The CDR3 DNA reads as TGCACAGCCTCCGGGACTAGCGGGGAATACGAGCAGTACGTC.

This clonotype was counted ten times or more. The CDR3, as DNA: TGTGCCTGGAGCGGCAGAAACACCATATATTTT. Protein product: CAWSGRNTIYF. The rearrangement links TRBV30 to TRBJ1-3; D not certain. Germline lookup yields CDR1 GTSNPN and CDR2 SVGIG (reference sequence). The CDR3 is 11 residues long. Trimming removed 3 bases from V and 5 bases from J, with 5 bases in between.

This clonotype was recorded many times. CDR3 sequence reads: CATSSGELFF. The CDR3 DNA reads as TGTGCTACTAGCTCCGGGGAGCTGTTTTTT. The chain links TRBV19 to TRBJ2-2; tentative D call: TRBD2 (6 bases). CDR1 and CDR2 from the germline V gene are LNHDA and SQIVND (reference sequence). The CDR3 consists of 10 residues.

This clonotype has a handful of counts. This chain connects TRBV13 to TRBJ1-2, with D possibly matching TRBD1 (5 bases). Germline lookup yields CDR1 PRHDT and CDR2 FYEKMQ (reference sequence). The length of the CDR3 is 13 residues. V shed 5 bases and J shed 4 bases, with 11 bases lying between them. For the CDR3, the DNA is TGTGCCAGCAGCCCCAGGGAGGCCTATGGCTACACCTTC. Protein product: CASSPREAYGYTF.

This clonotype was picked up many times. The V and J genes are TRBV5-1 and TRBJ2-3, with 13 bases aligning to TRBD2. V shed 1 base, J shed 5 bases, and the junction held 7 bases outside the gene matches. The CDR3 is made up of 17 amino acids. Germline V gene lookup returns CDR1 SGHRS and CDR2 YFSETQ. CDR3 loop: CASSLFGTSGTGDTQYF. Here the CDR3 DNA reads TGCGCCAGCAGCTTGTTCGGGACTAGCGGGACGGGAGATACGCAGTATTTT.

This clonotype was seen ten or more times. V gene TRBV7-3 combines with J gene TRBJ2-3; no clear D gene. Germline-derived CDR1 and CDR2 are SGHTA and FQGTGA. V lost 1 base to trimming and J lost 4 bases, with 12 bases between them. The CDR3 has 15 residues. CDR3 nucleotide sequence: TGTGCCAGCAGCTTAATTTCAGGTTCGGCAGATACGCAGTATTTT. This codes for CASSLISGSADTQYF.

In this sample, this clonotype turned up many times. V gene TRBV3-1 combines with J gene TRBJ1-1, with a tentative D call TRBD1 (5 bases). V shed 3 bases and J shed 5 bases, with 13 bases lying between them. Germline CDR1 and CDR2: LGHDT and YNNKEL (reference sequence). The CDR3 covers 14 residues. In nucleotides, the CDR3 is TGTGCCAGCAGCCACGCCGGGGCTGGGACTGAAGCTTTCTTT. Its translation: CASSHAGAGTEAFF.

The CDR3 DNA reads as TGTGCCAGCAGTTCGAAACTCACGACTTTGACCAGTAGTGATGAGCAGTTCTTC. Protein product: CASSSKLTTLTSSDEQFF. The genes are TRBV28 and TRBJ2-1, with no clear D. Germline CDR1 reads MDHEN; CDR2 reads SYDVKM. The CDR3 is made up of 18 amino acids. V was pared by 4 bases and J by 8 bases, with 27 bases between.

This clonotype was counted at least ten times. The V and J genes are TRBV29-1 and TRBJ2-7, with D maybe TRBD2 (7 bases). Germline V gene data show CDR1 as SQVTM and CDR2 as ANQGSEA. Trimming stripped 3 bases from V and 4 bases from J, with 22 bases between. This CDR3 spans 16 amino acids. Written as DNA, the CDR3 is TGCAGCGTTGAGGGAGGGGTGGGACATCGATCTTACGAGCAGTACGTC. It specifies CSVEGGVGHRSYEQYV.

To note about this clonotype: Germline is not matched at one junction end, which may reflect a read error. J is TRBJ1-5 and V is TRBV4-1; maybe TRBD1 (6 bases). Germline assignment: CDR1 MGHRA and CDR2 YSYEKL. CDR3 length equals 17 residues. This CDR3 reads CASSQDLSGHLNQPRHF. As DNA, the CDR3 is TGCGCCAGCAGCCAAGATCTCTCGGGACACCTCAATCAGCCCCGGCATTTT.

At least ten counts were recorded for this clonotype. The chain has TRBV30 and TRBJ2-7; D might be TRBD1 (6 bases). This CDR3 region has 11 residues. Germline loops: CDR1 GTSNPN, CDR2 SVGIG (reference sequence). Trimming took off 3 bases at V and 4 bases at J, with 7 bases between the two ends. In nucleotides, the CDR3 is TGTGCCTGGAGAACAGGGTACGAGCAGTACTTC. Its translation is CAWRTGYEQYF.

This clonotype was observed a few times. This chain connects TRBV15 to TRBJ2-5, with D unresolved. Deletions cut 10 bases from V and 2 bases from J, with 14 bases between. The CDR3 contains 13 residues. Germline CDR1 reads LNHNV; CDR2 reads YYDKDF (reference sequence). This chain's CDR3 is CASRSTGQETQYF. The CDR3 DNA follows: TGTGCCAGCCGTAGTACTGGGCAAGAGACCCAGTACTTC.

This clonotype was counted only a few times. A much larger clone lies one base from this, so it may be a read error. CDR3 protein: CASTRQRSQPQHF. The DNA for the CDR3 is TGTGCCAGCACCCGACAGAGGAGTCAGCCCCAGCATTTT. The chain recombines TRBV12-3 or TRBV12-4 with TRBJ1-5; perhaps TRBD1 as D (5 bases). The CDR3 has 13 amino acids. With 7 bases removed from V and 6 bases from J, the gap between germline ends came to 13 bases.

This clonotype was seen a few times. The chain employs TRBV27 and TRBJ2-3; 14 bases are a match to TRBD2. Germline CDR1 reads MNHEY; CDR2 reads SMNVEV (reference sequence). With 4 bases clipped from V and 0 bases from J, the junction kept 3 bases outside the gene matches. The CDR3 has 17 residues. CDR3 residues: CASSSRTSGRSTDTQYF. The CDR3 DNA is TGTGCCAGCAGTTCCCGGACTAGCGGGAGGAGCACAGATACGCAGTATTTT.

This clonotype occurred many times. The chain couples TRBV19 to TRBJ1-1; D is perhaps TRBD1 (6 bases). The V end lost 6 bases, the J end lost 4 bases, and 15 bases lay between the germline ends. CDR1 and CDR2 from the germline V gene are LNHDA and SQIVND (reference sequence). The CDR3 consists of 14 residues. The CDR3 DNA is TGTGCCAGTAGGAAACAGGGACTGGGCACTGAAGCTTTCTTT. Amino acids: CASRKQGLGTEAFF. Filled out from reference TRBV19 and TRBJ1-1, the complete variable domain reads DGGITQSPKYLFRKEGQNVTLSCEQNLNHDAMYWYRQDPGQGLRLIYYSQIVNDFQKGDIAEGYSVSREKKESFPLTVTSAQKNPTAFYLCASRKQGLGTEAFFGQGTRLTVV.

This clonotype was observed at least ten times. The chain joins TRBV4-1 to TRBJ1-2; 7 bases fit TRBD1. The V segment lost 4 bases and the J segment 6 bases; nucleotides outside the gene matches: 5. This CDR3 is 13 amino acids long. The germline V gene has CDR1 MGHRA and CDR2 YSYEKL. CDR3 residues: CASSPQGHDGYTF. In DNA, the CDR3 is TGCGCCAGCAGCCCACAGGGGCATGATGGCTACACCTTC.

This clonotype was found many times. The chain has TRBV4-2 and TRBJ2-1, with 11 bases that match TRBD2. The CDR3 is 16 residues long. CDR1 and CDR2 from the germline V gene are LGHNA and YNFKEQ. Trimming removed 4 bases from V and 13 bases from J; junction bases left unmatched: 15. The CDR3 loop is CASSPSGLAEGATQFF. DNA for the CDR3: TGTGCCAGCAGCCCCTCGGGACTAGCGGAGGGGGCCACCCAGTTCTTC.